These T cell receptor beta chains were read from a single sample in a study of T cells in Graves' hyperthyroidism and ophthalmopathy. MiXCR, applied by TCRdb to the multiplex PCR reads, yields one record per CDR3 protein. Of about 680,000 distinct CDR3 sequences in the sample, just over 35% were seen once. The sample consisted of blood. All receptors come from a woman in her 40s with Graves' hyperthyroidism. The CDR3 runs from the conserved cysteine through the conserved F or W. D genes are given only for firm matches. Clone size is not always given. Where it is, it says once, few, many or a class for expanded clones.

DNA: TGTGCCAGCAGTCGGGACAGGGATCGGTACGAGCAGTACTTC
CDR3: CASSRDRDRYEQYF
J: TRBJ2-7
D: TRBD1
V: TRBV6-5
size: many

DNA: TGTGCCAGCAGTCTTGTTTCGGCTGTCGGGCAGTACTTC
CDR3: CASSLVSAVGQYF
J: TRBJ2-7
D: -
V: TRBV2
size: -

DNA: TGTGCCAGCAGCTGGGACACTCTGAACACTGAAGCTTTCTTT
CDR3: CASSWDTLNTEAFF
J: TRBJ1-1
D: -
V: TRBV11-2
size: many

DNA: TGTGCCAGCAGAAGGGGCAGCCCGGCCTACGAGCAGTACTTC
CDR3: CASRRGSPAYEQYF
J: TRBJ2-7
D: -
V: TRBV6-5
size: few

DNA: TGTGCCAGCAGGGAACTCTTGACAGGGAACACTGAAGCTTTCTTT
CDR3: CASRELLTGNTEAFF
J: TRBJ1-1
D: -
V: TRBV7-3
size: -

DNA: TGTGCCAGCAGCTTAGCAAGTGACCTAAGCTCCTACGAGCAGTACTTC
CDR3: CASSLASDLSSYEQYF
J: TRBJ2-7
D: -
V: TRBV7-2
size: few

DNA: TGTGCCAGCAGCTTGAGGGGAAGGGGACAGGGTAATTCTGGAAACACCATATATTTT
CDR3: CASSLRGRGQGNSGNTIYF
J: TRBJ1-3
D: TRBD1
V: TRBV7-2
size: -

DNA: TGTGCCAGCAGCTTCGACCCTTTGACCGGGGAGCTGTTTTTT
CDR3: CASSFDPLTGELFF
J: TRBJ2-2
D: -
V: TRBV7-3
size: -

DNA: TGTGCCATCAGTGAGCATGGGGACGACACCGGGGAGCTGTTTTTT
CDR3: CAISEHGDDTGELFF
J: TRBJ2-2
D: -
V: TRBV10-3
size: many

DNA: TGCGCCAGCAGCACCCGGACAGGGGGCTTCTACGAGCAGTACTTC
CDR3: CASSTRTGGFYEQYF
J: TRBJ2-7
D: TRBD1
V: TRBV7-3
size: -

DNA: TGTGCCAGCAGCGAGAGTGGACTAGCGGATGGCTACACCTTC
CDR3: CASSESGLADGYTF
J: TRBJ1-2
D: -
V: TRBV7-2
size: many

DNA: TGTGCTAGTGGTTTGGGGGGGACAGGGGAAGCTTTCTTT
CDR3: CASGLGGTGEAFF
J: TRBJ1-1
D: TRBD1
V: TRBV12-5
size: few

DNA: TGTGCCAGCAGCGTAGACACGGGGGGGTCAAAAGGCTACACCTTC
CDR3: CASSVDTGGSKGYTF
J: TRBJ1-2
D: -
V: TRBV9
size: -

DNA: TGTGCCAGCAGTTCGCCTAGCGGGTATACCTACGAGCAGTACTTC
CDR3: CASSSPSGYTYEQYF
J: TRBJ2-7
D: TRBD2
V: TRBV2
size: -

DNA: TGCGCCAGCAGCCAAGATAGGGGGGACACCATATATTTT
CDR3: CASSQDRGDTIYF
J: TRBJ1-3
D: -
V: TRBV4-3
size: few

DNA: TGCGCCAGCAGCCAAGATTGGTTTCTAGCGGGAGGTCCGAACACCGGGGAGCTGTTTTTT
CDR3: CASSQDWFLAGGPNTGELFF
J: TRBJ2-2
D: TRBD2
V: TRBV7-2
size: few

DNA: TGCAGTGCTAGAGTGGTGGGACGGGAAGCTTTCTTT
CDR3: CSARVVGREAFF
J: TRBJ1-1
D: -
V: TRBV20-1
size: many

DNA: TGCAGTGCTATCCAAGGACTAGCGGGAGGCGAGCAGTACTTC
CDR3: CSAIQGLAGGEQYF
J: TRBJ2-7
D: TRBD2
V: TRBV20-1
size: few

DNA: TGTGCCAGCAGTGCCCAGGGTTGGCGGGGGGTCGAGACCCAGTACTTC
CDR3: CASSAQGWRGVETQYF
J: TRBJ2-5
D: TRBD2
V: TRBV25-1
size: -

DNA: TGCAGTTACTCTGGGGGCCCCTATGGCTACACCTTC
CDR3: CSYSGGPYGYTF
J: TRBJ1-2
D: -
V: TRBV20-1
size: -

DNA: TGTGCCAGCAGATCAGACAGGGACTCCCACGAGCAGTACTTC
CDR3: CASRSDRDSHEQYF
J: TRBJ2-7
D: -
V: TRBV14
size: -

DNA: TGTGCCAGCAGCTTGTGGGGTTCGGGCGAGCAGTACTTC
CDR3: CASSLWGSGEQYF
J: TRBJ2-7
D: -
V: TRBV5-4
size: -

DNA: TGTGCCAGCAGAAACTCCGGGACTAGCGTGGACGGCGAGCAGTACTTC
CDR3: CASRNSGTSVDGEQYF
J: TRBJ2-7
D: TRBD2
V: TRBV2
size: once

DNA: TGTGCCAGCAGACGACCCGATTATCAGCCCCAGCATTTT
CDR3: CASRRPDYQPQHF
J: TRBJ1-5
D: -
V: TRBV25-1
size: -

DNA: TGTGCCAGCAGCCCTGAGACAGGTCGAGCTTTCTTT
CDR3: CASSPETGRAFF
J: TRBJ1-1
D: -
V: TRBV7-9
size: many

DNA: TGTGCCAGCAGCTCTCGACTAGCGGGAGACCAGAACACCGGGGAGTTGTTTTTT
CDR3: CASSSRLAGDQNTGELFF
J: TRBJ2-2
D: TRBD2
V: TRBV9
size: -

DNA: TGTGCCAGCATCTTCGGCGGCGGTGGGGCGACTGAGGCTTTCTTT
CDR3: CASIFGGGGATEAFF
J: TRBJ1-1
D: -
V: TRBV11-2
size: -

DNA: TGCGCCAGCAGCTTGCTCGAGCGGGGTGACTATGGCTACACCTTC
CDR3: CASSLLERGDYGYTF
J: TRBJ1-2
D: -
V: TRBV5-1
size: -

DNA: TGTGCCAGCAGCTTAAGGACAGCAAATCAGCCCCAGCATTTT
CDR3: CASSLRTANQPQHF
J: TRBJ1-5
D: -
V: TRBV7-8
size: many

DNA: TGTGCCAGCAGCCATACTGGACTAGCCGGGGAGCTGTTTTTT
CDR3: CASSHTGLAGELFF
J: TRBJ2-2
D: TRBD2
V: TRBV14
size: -

DNA: TGCGCCAGCAGCCAAGAAGGGAACTACGAGCAGTACTTC
CDR3: CASSQEGNYEQYF
J: TRBJ2-7
D: -
V: TRBV10-2
size: -

DNA: TGTGCCAGCACCCAGGGGTGGGAAGCTTTCTTT
CDR3: CASTQGWEAFF
J: TRBJ1-1
D: -
V: TRBV6-2/TRBV6-3
size: few

DNA: TGCAGCGCGGGACAGGGTGGGAACACTGAAGCTTTCTTT
CDR3: CSAGQGGNTEAFF
J: TRBJ1-1
D: TRBD1
V: TRBV29-1
size: -

DNA: TGTGCCAGTAGTCCGGGGACAGGGAATTCACCCCTCCACTTT
CDR3: CASSPGTGNSPLHF
J: TRBJ1-6
D: TRBD1
V: TRBV19
size: many

DNA: TGCGCCAGCAGCCAACCAGACAGGGAATACGGGGAGCTGTTTTTT
CDR3: CASSQPDREYGELFF
J: TRBJ2-2
D: TRBD1
V: TRBV4-3
size: -

DNA: TGCAGTGGCCATCCTCCGGGGGTGCGCCAAGAGACCCAGTACTTC
CDR3: CSGHPPGVRQETQYF
J: TRBJ2-5
D: -
V: TRBV20-1
size: many

DNA: TGTGCCAGTAGTATAGGTGGCAGCAGGCTTCCCTACGAGCAGTACTTC
CDR3: CASSIGGSRLPYEQYF
J: TRBJ2-7
D: -
V: TRBV19
size: few